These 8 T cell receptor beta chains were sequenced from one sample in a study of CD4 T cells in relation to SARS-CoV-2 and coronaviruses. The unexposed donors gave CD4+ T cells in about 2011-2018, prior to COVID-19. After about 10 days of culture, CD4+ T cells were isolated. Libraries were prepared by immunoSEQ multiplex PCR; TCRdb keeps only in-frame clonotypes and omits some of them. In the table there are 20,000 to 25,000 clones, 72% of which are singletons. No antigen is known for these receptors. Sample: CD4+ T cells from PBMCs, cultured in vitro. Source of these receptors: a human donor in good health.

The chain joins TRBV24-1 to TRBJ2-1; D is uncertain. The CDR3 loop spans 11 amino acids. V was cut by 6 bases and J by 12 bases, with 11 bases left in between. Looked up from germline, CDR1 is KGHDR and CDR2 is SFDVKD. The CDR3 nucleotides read TGTGCCACCAGTTCTATAATAACGCAGTTCTTC. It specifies CATSSIITQFF.

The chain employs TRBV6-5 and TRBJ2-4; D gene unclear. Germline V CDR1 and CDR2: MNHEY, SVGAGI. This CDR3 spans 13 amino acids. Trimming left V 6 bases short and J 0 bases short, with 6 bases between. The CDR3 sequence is CASRPLAKNIQYF. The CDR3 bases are TGTGCCAGCAGACCCTTAGCCAAAAACATTCAGTACTTC.

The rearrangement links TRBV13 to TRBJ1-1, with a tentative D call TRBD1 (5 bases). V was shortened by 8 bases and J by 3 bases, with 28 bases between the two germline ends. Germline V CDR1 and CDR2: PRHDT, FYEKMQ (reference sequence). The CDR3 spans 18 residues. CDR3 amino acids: CASRPGDPWVPTDTEAFF. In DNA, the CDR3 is TGTGCCAGCCGCCCGGGGGACCCTTGGGTTCCAACGGACACTGAAGCTTTCTTT.

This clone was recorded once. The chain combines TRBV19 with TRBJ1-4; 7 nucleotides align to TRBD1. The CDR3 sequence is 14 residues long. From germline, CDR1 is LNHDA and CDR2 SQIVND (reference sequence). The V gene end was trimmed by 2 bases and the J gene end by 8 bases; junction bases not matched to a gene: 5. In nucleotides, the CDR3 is TGTGCCAGTAGTATAACAGGGGTGGAGGAAAAACTGTTTTTT. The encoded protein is CASSITGVEEKLFF.

The CDR3 DNA sequence: TGCGCCAGCAGCCAAGCTGGACTAGCGGGAGTAGGGACCGGGGAGCTGTTTTTT. Amino acid sequence: CASSQAGLAGVGTGELFF. The rearrangement links TRBV4-1 to TRBJ2-2, with 13 bases matching TRBD2. V trimming: 1 base; J trimming: 5 bases; junction bases outside the gene matches: 7. The CDR3 runs to 18 residues. Per the germline V gene, CDR1 is MGHRA and CDR2 is YSYEKL.

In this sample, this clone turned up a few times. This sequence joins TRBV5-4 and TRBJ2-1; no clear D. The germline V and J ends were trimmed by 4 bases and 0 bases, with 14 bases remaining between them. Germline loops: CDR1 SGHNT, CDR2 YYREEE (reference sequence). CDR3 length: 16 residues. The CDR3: CASSPQDRISYNEQFF. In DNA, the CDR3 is TGTGCCAGCAGCCCCCAGGACCGAATCTCCTACAATGAGCAGTTCTTC.

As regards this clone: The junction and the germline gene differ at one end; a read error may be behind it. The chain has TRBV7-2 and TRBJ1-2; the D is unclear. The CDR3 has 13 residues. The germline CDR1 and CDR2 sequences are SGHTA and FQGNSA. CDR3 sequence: CASSLAGNYGYTF. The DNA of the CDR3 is TGTGCCAGCAGCCTAGCAGGAAACTATGGCTACACCTTC.

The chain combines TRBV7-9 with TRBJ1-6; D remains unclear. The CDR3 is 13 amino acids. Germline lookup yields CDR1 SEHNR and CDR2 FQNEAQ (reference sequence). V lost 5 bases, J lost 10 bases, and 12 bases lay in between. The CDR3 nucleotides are TGTGCCAGCAGCCGGGCGGAAGCCTCACCCCTCCACTTT. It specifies CASSRAEASPLHF.